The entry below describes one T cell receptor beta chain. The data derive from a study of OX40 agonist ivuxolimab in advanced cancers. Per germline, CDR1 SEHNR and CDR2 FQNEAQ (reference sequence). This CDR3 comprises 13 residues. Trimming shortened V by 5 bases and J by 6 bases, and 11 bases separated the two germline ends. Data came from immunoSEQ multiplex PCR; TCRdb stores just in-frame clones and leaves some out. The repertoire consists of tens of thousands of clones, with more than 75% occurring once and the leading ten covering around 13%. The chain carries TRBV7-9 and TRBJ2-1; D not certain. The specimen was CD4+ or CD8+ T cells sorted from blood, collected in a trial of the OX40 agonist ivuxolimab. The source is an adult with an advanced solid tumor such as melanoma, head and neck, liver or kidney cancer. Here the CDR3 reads CASSPPWGNEQFF. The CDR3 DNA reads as TGTGCCAGCAGCCCACCCTGGGGCAATGAGCAGTTCTTC.